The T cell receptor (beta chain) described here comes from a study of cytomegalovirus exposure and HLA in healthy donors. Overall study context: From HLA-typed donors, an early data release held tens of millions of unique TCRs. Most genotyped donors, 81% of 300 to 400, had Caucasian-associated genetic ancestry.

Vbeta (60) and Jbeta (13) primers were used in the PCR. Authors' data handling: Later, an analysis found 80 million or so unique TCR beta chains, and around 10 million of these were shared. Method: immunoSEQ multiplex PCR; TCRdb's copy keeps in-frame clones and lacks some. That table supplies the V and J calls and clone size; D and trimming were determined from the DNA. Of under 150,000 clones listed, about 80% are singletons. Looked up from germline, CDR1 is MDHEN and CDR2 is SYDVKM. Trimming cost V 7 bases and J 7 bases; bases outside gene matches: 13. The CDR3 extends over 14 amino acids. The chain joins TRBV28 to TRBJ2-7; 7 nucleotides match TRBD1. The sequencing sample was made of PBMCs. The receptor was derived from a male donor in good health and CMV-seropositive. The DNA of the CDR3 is TGTGCCAGCACTCCCGACGACAGGGCAGGGGAGCAGTACTTC. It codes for CASTPDDRAGEQYF. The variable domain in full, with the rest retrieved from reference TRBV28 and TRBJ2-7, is DVKVTQSSRYLVKRTGEKVFLECVQDMDHENMFWYRQDPGLGLRLIYFSYDVKMKEKGDIPEGYSVSREKKERFSLILESASTNQTSMYLCASTPDDRAGEQYFGPGTRLTVT.